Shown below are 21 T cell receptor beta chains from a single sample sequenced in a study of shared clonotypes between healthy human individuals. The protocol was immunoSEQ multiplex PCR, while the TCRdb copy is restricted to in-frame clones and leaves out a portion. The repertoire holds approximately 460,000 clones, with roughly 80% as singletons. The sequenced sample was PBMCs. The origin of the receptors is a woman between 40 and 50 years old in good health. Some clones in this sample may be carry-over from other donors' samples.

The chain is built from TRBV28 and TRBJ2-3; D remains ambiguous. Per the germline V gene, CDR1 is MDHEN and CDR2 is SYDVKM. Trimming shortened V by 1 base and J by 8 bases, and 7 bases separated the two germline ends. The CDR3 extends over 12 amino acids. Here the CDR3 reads CASSLFTGTQYF. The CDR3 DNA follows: TGTGCCAGCAGTTTATTCACGGGTACGCAGTATTTT.

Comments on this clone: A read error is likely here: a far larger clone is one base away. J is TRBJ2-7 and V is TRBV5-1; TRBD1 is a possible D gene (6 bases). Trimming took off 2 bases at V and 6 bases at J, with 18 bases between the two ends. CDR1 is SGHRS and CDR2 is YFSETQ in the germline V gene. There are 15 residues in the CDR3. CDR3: CASSFRFGTFCEQYF. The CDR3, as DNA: TGCGCCAGCAGCTTTCGGTTCGGGACATTCTGCGAGCAGTACTTC.

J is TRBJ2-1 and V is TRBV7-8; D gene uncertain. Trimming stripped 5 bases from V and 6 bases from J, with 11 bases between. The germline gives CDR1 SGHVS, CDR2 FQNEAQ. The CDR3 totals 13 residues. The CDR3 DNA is TGTGCCAGCAGCCTTACGAAGACCAATGAGCAGTTCTTC. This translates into CASSLTKTNEQFF.

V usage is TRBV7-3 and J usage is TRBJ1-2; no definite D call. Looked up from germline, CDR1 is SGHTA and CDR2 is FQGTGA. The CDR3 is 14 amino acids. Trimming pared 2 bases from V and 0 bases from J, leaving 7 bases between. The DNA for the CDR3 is TGTGCCAGCAGCTTAGCAGCCTCTAACTATGGCTACACCTTC. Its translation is CASSLAASNYGYTF.

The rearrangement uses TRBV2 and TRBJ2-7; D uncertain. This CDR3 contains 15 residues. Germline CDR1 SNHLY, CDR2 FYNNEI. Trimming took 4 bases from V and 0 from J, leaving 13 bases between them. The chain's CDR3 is CASSGSRGSSYEQYF. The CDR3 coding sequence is TGTGCCAGCAGTGGGAGCCGAGGTAGCTCCTACGAGCAGTACTTC.

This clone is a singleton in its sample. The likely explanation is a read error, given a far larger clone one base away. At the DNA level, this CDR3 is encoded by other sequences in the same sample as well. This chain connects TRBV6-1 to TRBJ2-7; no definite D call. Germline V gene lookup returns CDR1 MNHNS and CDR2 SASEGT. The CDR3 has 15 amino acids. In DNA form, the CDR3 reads TGTGCTAGCAGTGAAGGAGCCGAGGTATCCTACGAGCAGTACTTC. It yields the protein CASSEGAEVSYEQYF.

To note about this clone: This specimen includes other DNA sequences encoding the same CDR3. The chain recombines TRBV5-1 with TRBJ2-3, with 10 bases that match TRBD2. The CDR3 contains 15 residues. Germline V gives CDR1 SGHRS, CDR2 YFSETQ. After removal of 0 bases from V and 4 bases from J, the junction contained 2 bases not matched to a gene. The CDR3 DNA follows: TGCGCCAGCAGCTTGGCTCTAGCGGGAGCAGATACGCAGTATTTT. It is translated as CASSLALAGADTQYF.

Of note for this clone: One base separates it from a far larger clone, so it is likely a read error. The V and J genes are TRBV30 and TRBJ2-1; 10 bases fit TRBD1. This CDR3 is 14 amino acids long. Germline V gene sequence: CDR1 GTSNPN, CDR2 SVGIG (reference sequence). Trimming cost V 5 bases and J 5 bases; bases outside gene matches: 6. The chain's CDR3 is CAWGDRGLHNEQFF. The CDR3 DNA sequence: TGTGCCTGGGGGGACAGGGGACTTCACAATGAGCAGTTCTTC. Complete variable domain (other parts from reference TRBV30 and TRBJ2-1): SQTIHQWPATLVQPVGSPLSLECTVEGTSNPNLYWYRQAAGRGLQLLFYSVGIGQISSEVPQNLSASRPQDRQFILSSKKLLLSDSGFYLCAWGDRGLHNEQFFGPGTRLTVL.

CDR3 loop: CASSQLRIGHRGTGELFF. CDR3 nucleotide sequence: TGCGCCAGCAGCCAACTCAGGATCGGACACCGGGGAACCGGGGAGCTGTTTTTT. The chain has TRBV4-1 and TRBJ2-2, with D perhaps being TRBD1 or TRBD2 (5 bases each). Trimming stripped 2 bases from V and 5 bases from J, with 21 bases between. Germline V gene data show CDR1 as MGHRA and CDR2 as YSYEKL. CDR3 size: 18 residues.

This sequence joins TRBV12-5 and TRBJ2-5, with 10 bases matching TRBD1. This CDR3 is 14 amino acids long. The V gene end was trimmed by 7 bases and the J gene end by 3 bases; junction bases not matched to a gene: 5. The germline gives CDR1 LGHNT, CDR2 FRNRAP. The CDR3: CASALGQGKETQYF. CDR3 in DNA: TGTGCTAGTGCCCTGGGACAGGGGAAAGAGACCCAGTACTTC.

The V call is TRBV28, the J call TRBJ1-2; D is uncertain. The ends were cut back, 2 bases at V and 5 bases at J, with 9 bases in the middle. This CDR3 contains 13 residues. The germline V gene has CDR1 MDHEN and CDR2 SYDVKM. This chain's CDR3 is CASSLLHEYGYTF. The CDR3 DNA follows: TGTGCCAGCAGTTTACTACACGAATATGGCTACACCTTC.

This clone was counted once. In nucleotides, the CDR3 is TGTGCCAGCAGTGAACTCGGGAGCTATGGCTACACCTTC. Translating it yields CASSELGSYGYTF. V usage is TRBV6-1 and J usage is TRBJ1-2; D not certain. Germline V gives CDR1 MNHNS, CDR2 SASEGT. With 2 bases removed from V and 4 bases from J, the gap between germline ends came to 8 bases. The CDR3 length is 13 residues.

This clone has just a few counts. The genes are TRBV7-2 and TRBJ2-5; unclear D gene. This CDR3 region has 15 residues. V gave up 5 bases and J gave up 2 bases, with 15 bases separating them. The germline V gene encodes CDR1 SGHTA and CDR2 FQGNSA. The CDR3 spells CASSLTPVVQETQYF. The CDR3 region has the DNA TGTGCCAGCAGCCTTACCCCGGTGGTTCAAGAGACCCAGTACTTC.

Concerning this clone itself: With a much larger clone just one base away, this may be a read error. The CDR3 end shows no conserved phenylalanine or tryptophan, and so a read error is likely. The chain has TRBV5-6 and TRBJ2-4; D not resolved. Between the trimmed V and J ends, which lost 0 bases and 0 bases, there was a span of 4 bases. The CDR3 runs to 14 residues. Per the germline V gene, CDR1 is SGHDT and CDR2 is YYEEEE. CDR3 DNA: TGTGCCAGCAGCTTGGTTGTAGCCAAAAACATTCAGTACCTC. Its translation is CASSLVVAKNIQYL.

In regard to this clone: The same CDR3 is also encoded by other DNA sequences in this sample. Written as DNA, the CDR3 is TGTGCCTGGAGTGTTCGGGAGGATCAGCCCCAGCATTTT. Translating gives CAWSVREDQPQHF. The chain recombines TRBV30 with TRBJ1-5, with D hard to call. Trimming pared 0 bases from V and 5 bases from J, leaving 8 bases between. The CDR3 loop spans 13 amino acids. The germline V gene encodes CDR1 GTSNPN and CDR2 SVGIG (reference sequence).

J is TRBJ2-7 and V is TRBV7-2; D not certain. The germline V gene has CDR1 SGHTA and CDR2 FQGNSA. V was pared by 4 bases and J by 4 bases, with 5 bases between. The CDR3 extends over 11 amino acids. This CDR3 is CASSWQYEQYF. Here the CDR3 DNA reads TGTGCCAGCAGCTGGCAATACGAGCAGTACTTC. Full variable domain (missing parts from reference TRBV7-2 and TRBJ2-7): GAGVSQSPSNKVTEKGKDVELRCDPISGHTALYWYRQSLGQGLEFLIYFQGNSAPDKSGLPSDRFSAERTGGSVSTLTIQRTQQEDSAVYLCASSWQYEQYFGPGTRLTVT.

In nucleotides, the CDR3 is TGTGCCAGCTCGGGGCTAGCGGGGTACAATGAGCAGTTCTTC. Protein sequence: CASSGLAGYNEQFF. The chain has TRBV7-3 and TRBJ2-1; 9 bases are a match to TRBD2. J lost 4 bases, V lost 8 bases, and 6 bases had no gene match. The CDR3 spans 14 residues. Germline V lookup: CDR1 SGHTA, CDR2 FQGTGA.

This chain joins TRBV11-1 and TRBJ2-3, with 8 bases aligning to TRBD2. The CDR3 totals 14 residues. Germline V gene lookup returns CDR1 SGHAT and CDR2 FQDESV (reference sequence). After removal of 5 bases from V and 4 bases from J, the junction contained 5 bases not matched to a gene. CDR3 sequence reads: CASSLGLDADTQYF. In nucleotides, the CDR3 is TGTGCCAGCAGCCTGGGACTAGACGCAGATACGCAGTATTTT.

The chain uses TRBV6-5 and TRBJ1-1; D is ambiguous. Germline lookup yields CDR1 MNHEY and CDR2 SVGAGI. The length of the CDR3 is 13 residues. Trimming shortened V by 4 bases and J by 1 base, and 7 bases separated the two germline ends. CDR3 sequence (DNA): TGTGCCAGCAGTTCCCGTGAGAACACTGAAGCTTTCTTT. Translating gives CASSSRENTEAFF.

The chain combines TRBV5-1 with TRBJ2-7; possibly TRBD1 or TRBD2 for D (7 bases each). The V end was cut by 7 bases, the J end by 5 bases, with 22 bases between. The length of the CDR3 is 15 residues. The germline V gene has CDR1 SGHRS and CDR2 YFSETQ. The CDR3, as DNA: TGCGCCAGCCGACCCGGACCAGGGGGGGGCGACGAGCAGTACTTC. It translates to CASRPGPGGGDEQYF.

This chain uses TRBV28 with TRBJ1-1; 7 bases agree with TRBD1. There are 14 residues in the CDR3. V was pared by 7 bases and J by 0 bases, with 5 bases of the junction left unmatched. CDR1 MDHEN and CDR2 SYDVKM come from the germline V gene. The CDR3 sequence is CASNAGGLNTEAFF. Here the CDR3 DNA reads TGTGCCAGCAATGCAGGGGGGCTGAACACTGAAGCTTTCTTT.